These 27 T cell receptor beta chains originate from one sample sequenced in a study of a mutant IDH1 vaccine in newly diagnosed glioma. Antigens for these TCRs are unknown. Profiling relied on immunoSEQ multiplex PCR, and the TCRdb table lists in-frame clones only, not all of them. Found here are tens of thousands of clones, approximately 82% of them singletons; the top ten hold 15% to 20%. The time point here: week 47, end of study. Each dose delivered 300 ug of mutant IDH1 20-mer peptide subcutaneously with imiquimod. The sequencing here drew on PBMCs, taken from a glioma patient whose treatment included an IDH1 peptide vaccine. These receptors all come from a man aged 18 to 29 with glioma. Some clones in this sample may be carry-over from other donors' samples.

This sequence joins TRBV9 and TRBJ2-3; D perhaps matches TRBD1 (6 bases). The CDR3 contains 17 residues. The germline CDR1 and CDR2 sequences are SGDLS and YYNGEE. V was cut by 0 bases and J by 4 bases, with 18 bases left in between. This chain's CDR3 is CASSVGPGAQVADTQYF. CDR3 DNA sequence: TGTGCCAGCAGCGTAGGACCAGGGGCACAGGTAGCAGATACGCAGTATTTT.

This clone was counted between two and nine times. V is TRBV6-6 and J is TRBJ1-6, with D perhaps TRBD1 (5 bases). The V gene's germline CDR1 is MNHNY and CDR2 SVGAGI (reference sequence). V was clipped by 4 bases and J by 6 bases, with 10 bases between them. The CDR3 length is 14 residues. The CDR3 spells CASSFQGGNSPLHF. DNA of the CDR3: TGTGCCAGCAGTTTTCAGGGAGGTAATTCACCCCTCCACTTT.

This rearrangement joins TRBV5-1 to TRBJ2-1, with D hard to call. The V gene lost 1 base and the J gene lost 8 bases, with 4 bases spanning the gap. CDR3 length: 11 amino acids. CDR1 is SGHRS and CDR2 is YFSETQ in the germline V gene. The CDR3 spells CASSLWYEQFF. For the CDR3, the DNA is TGCGCCAGCAGCTTGTGGTATGAGCAGTTCTTC.

V usage is TRBV7-2 and J usage is TRBJ1-2; no definite D call. CDR1 SGHTA and CDR2 FQGNSA come from the germline V gene. V was trimmed by 5 bases and J by 8 bases, leaving 15 bases between them. This CDR3 has 13 residues. The DNA for the CDR3 is TGTGCCAGCAGCGGGGATGGAGGGCGAGGCTACACCTTC. It yields the protein CASSGDGGRGYTF.

This chain links TRBV4-3 with TRBJ1-1, with 7 nucleotides matching TRBD1. V trimming: 2 bases; J trimming: 1 base; junction bases outside the gene matches: 7. This CDR3 has 16 residues. The V gene's germline CDR1 is LGHNA and CDR2 YSLEER. The CDR3 here is CASSQHPGQKNTEAFF. DNA of the CDR3: TGCGCCAGCAGCCAACACCCGGGACAGAAGAACACTGAAGCTTTCTTT.

The chain is built from TRBV4-1 and TRBJ1-2; 7 bases line up with TRBD1. Germline V CDR1 and CDR2: MGHRA, YSYEKL. Losses at the gene ends were 0 bases for V and 3 bases for J; bases not matched to a gene: 7. This CDR3 is built from 16 residues. CDR3 protein: CASSQDGAGGDYGYTF. The CDR3 DNA is TGCGCCAGCAGCCAAGATGGGGCAGGGGGGGACTATGGCTACACCTTC.

This rearrangement joins TRBV6-5 to TRBJ2-7; D might be TRBD2 (6 bases). With 4 bases removed from V and 2 bases from J, the gap between germline ends came to 15 bases. Germline V lookup: CDR1 MNHEY, CDR2 SVGAGI. This CDR3 spans 15 amino acids. The CDR3: CASSLGTYTPYEQYF. CDR3 in DNA: TGTGCCAGCAGTTTGGGGACTTATACACCCTACGAGCAGTACTTC.

The chain carries TRBV4-2 and TRBJ2-7, with 16 bases fitting TRBD2. The CDR3 is 19 residues long. V gave up 4 bases and J gave up 2 bases; unmatched junction bases: 11. Germline lookup yields CDR1 LGHNA and CDR2 YNFKEQ. CDR3 region: CASSPLPGLAGGTAYEQYF. The CDR3 bases are TGTGCCAGCAGCCCCCTACCGGGACTAGCGGGGGGGACCGCCTACGAGCAGTACTTC.

This clone has just a few counts. The gene calls are TRBV4-3 and TRBJ1-5; no clear D. The CDR3 is made up of 14 amino acids. Trimming cost V 0 bases and J 4 bases, with 7 bases left between them. Germline CDR1 reads LGHNA; CDR2 reads YSLEER. The CDR3 DNA reads TGCGCCAGCAGCCAAGAAAGGTCTAATCAGCCCCAGCATTTT. It is translated as CASSQERSNQPQHF.

The chain combines TRBV6-1 with TRBJ1-2, with D hard to call. The CDR3 spans 12 residues. The V gene's germline CDR1 is MNHNS and CDR2 SASEGT. The V gene lost 7 bases and the J gene lost 9 bases, with 15 bases spanning the gap. CDR3 in amino acids: CASIDTHQRYTF. CDR3 sequence (DNA): TGTGCCAGCATTGACACCCACCAGCGCTACACCTTC.

The V call is TRBV5-6, the J call TRBJ2-1; unclear D gene. Per germline, CDR1 SGHDT and CDR2 YYEEEE. Trimming removed 0 bases at V and 9 bases at J, with 4 bases between. This CDR3 is built from 11 residues. CDR3 loop: CASSLGGEQFF. CDR3 sequence (DNA): TGTGCCAGCAGCTTGGGGGGTGAGCAGTTCTTC.

This clone came up a few times. The chain carries TRBV27 and TRBJ2-7; 10 bases agree with TRBD2. CDR3 length: 15 amino acids. With 6 bases clipped from V and 3 bases from J, the junction kept 8 bases outside the gene matches. CDR1 MNHEY and CDR2 SMNVEV come from the germline V gene (reference sequence). CDR3 nucleotide sequence: TGTGCCAGCAGCAGCACTAGCGGGATGAACTACGAGCAGTACTTC. It yields the protein CASSSTSGMNYEQYF.

The genes are TRBV4-3 and TRBJ1-5, with 9 bases matching TRBD1. CDR3 size: 16 residues. Germline values: CDR1 LGHNA, CDR2 YSLEER. V was clipped by 0 bases and J by 4 bases; unmatched bases: 4. In DNA form, the CDR3 reads TGCGCCAGCAGCCAAGAGTGGACAGGGGCTAATCAGCCCCAGCATTTT. Protein: CASSQEWTGANQPQHF.

V and J are TRBV9 and TRBJ1-1, with D unresolved. The V gene's germline CDR1 is SGDLS and CDR2 YYNGEE. The CDR3 runs to 13 residues. Trimming removed 0 bases at V and 1 base at J, with 4 bases between. CDR3 in amino acids: CASSVDGNTEAFF. The CDR3, as DNA: TGTGCCAGCAGCGTAGACGGGAACACTGAAGCTTTCTTT. Combining the CDR3 with reference TRBV9 and TRBJ1-1 gives the whole variable domain DSGVTQTPKHLITATGQRVTLRCSPRSGDLSVYWYQQSLDQGLQFLIQYYNGEERAKGNILERFSAQQFPDLHSELNLSSLELGDSALYFCASSVDGNTEAFFGQGTRLTVV.

The chain carries TRBV18 and TRBJ2-3; the match to TRBD1 covers 8 bases. From germline, CDR1 is KGHSH and CDR2 LQKENI. With V trimmed by 5 bases and J by 0 bases, 4 bases remained unmatched. The CDR3 totals 15 residues. This CDR3 reads CASSSRTGSTDTQYF. In DNA form, the CDR3 reads TGTGCCAGCTCATCACGGACAGGGAGCACAGATACGCAGTATTTT. Together with reference TRBV18 and TRBJ2-3, the CDR3 gives the full variable domain: NAGVMQNPRHLVRRRGQEARLRCSPMKGHSHVYWYRQLPEEGLKFMVYLQKENIIDESGMPKERFSAEFPKEGPSILRIQQVVRGDSAAYFCASSSRTGSTDTQYFGPGTRLTVL.

CDR3 DNA: TGTGCCAGCAGCTGGACAGGGTCGGATCAGCCCCAGCATTTT. This gives the protein CASSWTGSDQPQHF. V gene TRBV5-6 combines with J gene TRBJ1-5; 8 nucleotides match TRBD1. V trimming: 3 bases; J trimming: 5 bases; junction bases outside the gene matches: 4. The CDR3 sequence is 14 residues long. Looked up from germline, CDR1 is SGHDT and CDR2 is YYEEEE.

This chain joins TRBV2 and TRBJ1-1; D may be TRBD1 (5 bases). The length of the CDR3 is 14 residues. Trimming shortened V by 5 bases and J by 0 bases, and 10 bases separated the two germline ends. Looked up from germline, CDR1 is SNHLY and CDR2 is FYNNEI. CDR3 sequence reads: CASSFGGMNTEAFF. The CDR3 coding sequence is TGTGCCAGCAGTTTCGGGGGAATGAACACTGAAGCTTTCTTT.

The rearrangement joins TRBV30 to TRBJ2-7, with D unclear. Trimming left V 4 bases short and J 6 bases short, with 13 bases between. Per germline, CDR1 GTSNPN and CDR2 SVGIG (reference sequence). This CDR3 has 12 residues. CDR3 nucleotides: TGTGCCTGGACTGGACGGACGACCGAGCAGTACTTC. Its translation is CAWTGRTTEQYF.

The chain has TRBV4-3 and TRBJ2-5; 7 bases fit TRBD2. J was trimmed by 5 bases and V by 0 bases; bases with no gene match: 3. The CDR3 is 14 amino acids. Per the germline V gene, CDR1 is LGHNA and CDR2 is YSLEER. The CDR3 sequence is CASSQEVGGETQYF. The CDR3 DNA reads TGCGCCAGCAGCCAAGAAGTCGGGGGGGAGACCCAGTACTTC.

The J gene is TRBJ2-7, the V gene TRBV27; D unresolved. V was pared by 9 bases and J by 2 bases, with 11 bases between. The CDR3 consists of 12 residues. CDR1 MNHEY and CDR2 SMNVEV come from the germline V gene (reference sequence). The chain's CDR3 is CASHMTPYEQYF. DNA of the CDR3: TGTGCCAGTCACATGACCCCCTACGAGCAGTACTTC.

The chain joins TRBV5-1 to TRBJ1-3, with 7 bases lining up with TRBD1. Germline V gives CDR1 SGHRS, CDR2 YFSETQ. The CDR3 length is 14 residues. V shed 4 bases and J 4 bases; nucleotides not matched to a gene: 5. As DNA, the CDR3 is TGCGCCAGCAGCGCAGGGACAGACGGAAACACCATATATTTT. It yields the protein CASSAGTDGNTIYF.

J is TRBJ1-5 and V is TRBV29-1; 8 bases match TRBD1. In germline, CDR1 is SQVTM, CDR2 ANQGSEA. V lost 6 bases and J lost 2; bases outside the gene matches: 9. This CDR3 contains 15 residues. The CDR3 sequence: CSVAQGVIGNQPQHF. In DNA, the CDR3 is TGCAGCGTCGCACAGGGGGTAATTGGCAATCAGCCCCAGCATTTT.

This clone was seen only a few times. V usage is TRBV9 and J usage is TRBJ1-4, with D perhaps TRBD1 (5 bases). The V end lost 4 bases, the J end lost 8 bases, and 18 bases lay between the germline ends. Germline CDR1 SGDLS, CDR2 YYNGEE. The CDR3 has 15 residues. The CDR3 loop is CASSSRPGGVEKLFF. The CDR3 coding sequence is TGTGCCAGCAGCTCTCGCCCCGGAGGGGTGGAAAAACTGTTTTTT. Supplemented by reference TRBV9 and TRBJ1-4, the full variable domain reads DSGVTQTPKHLITATGQRVTLRCSPRSGDLSVYWYQQSLDQGLQFLIQYYNGEERAKGNILERFSAQQFPDLHSELNLSSLELGDSALYFCASSSRPGGVEKLFFGSGTQLSVL.

This clone appeared a single time. This rearrangement joins TRBV15 to TRBJ2-3; 15 nucleotides line up with TRBD2. J lost 1 base, V lost 0 bases, and 17 bases had no gene match. CDR1 and CDR2 (germline): LNHNV, YYDKDF (reference sequence). The CDR3 totals 23 residues. CDR3 in amino acids: CATSRELPGLAGGLAWGTDTQYF. CDR3 DNA: TGTGCCACCAGCAGAGAACTCCCGGGACTAGCGGGGGGACTAGCCTGGGGCACAGATACGCAGTATTTT.

This clone was counted only a few times. The V call is TRBV27, the J call TRBJ1-1; D unclear. The CDR3 contains 14 residues. Germline CDR1 is MNHEY and CDR2 is SMNVEV (reference sequence). Trimming took off 3 bases at V and 6 bases at J, with 14 bases between the two ends. CDR3 protein: CASSFNSAGAEAFF. The CDR3, as DNA: TGTGCCAGCAGTTTTAACAGTGCCGGAGCTGAAGCTTTCTTT.

This clone was recorded a few times. This sequence joins TRBV6-1 and TRBJ2-7; D may be TRBD1 (5 bases). Trimming took off 6 bases at V and 2 bases at J, with 17 bases between the two ends. The length of the CDR3 is 15 residues. The germline CDR1 and CDR2 sequences are MNHNS and SASEGT. CDR3: CASRETATITYEQYF. In DNA form, the CDR3 reads TGTGCCAGCAGAGAGACAGCAACAATAACCTACGAGCAGTACTTC.

The J gene is TRBJ1-2, the V gene TRBV7-8; D gene uncertain. Germline V gene lookup returns CDR1 SGHVS and CDR2 FQNEAQ. The CDR3 covers 14 residues. V dropped 4 bases and J dropped 4 bases, with 13 bases sitting between them. CDR3 amino acids: CASSSGSGGYGYTF. The CDR3 nucleotides are TGTGCCAGCAGCTCCGGGTCGGGCGGCTATGGCTACACCTTC.